The 3 T cell receptor beta chains presented below share a single source sample, sequenced in a study of T cell responses to AZD1222 COVID-19 vaccine. Generated by immunoSEQ multiplex PCR, the TCRdb table keeps only in-frame clones and is missing some. The sample yields roughly 130,000 clones, 75% to 90% seen once. Sequencing was performed on peripheral blood, taken on day 0 of AZD1222 vaccination. These receptors were taken from an adult in good health.

This clone appeared a few times. The chain joins TRBV2 to TRBJ2-7; D remains ambiguous. V was clipped by 5 bases and J by 7 bases, with 15 bases between them. Per germline, CDR1 SNHLY and CDR2 FYNNEI. The CDR3 extends over 13 amino acids. The CDR3 DNA reads as TGTGCCAGCAGTCGGATTCCTCTTGGGGAGCAGTACTTC. It codes for CASSRIPLGEQYF.

The chain has TRBV7-2 and TRBJ2-5, with D perhaps TRBD1 (5 bases). V was trimmed by 4 bases and J by 5 bases, leaving 17 bases between them. Looked up from germline, CDR1 is SGHTA and CDR2 is FQGNSA. The CDR3 is made up of 15 amino acids. The CDR3 sequence: CASSSLGDRAETQYF. The CDR3 DNA reads as TGTGCCAGCAGCTCGTTAGGGGATAGGGCGGAGACCCAGTACTTC.

The chain carries TRBV5-8 and TRBJ1-1; no firm D call. CDR1 SGHTS and CDR2 YDEGEE come from the germline V gene. The CDR3 runs to 13 residues. V lost 0 bases, J lost 3 bases, and 6 bases lay in between. The CDR3 loop reads CASSLGLYTEAFF. In DNA form, the CDR3 reads TGTGCCAGCAGCTTGGGGTTGTACACTGAAGCTTTCTTT.